The 20 T cell receptor beta chains below were found in one sample sequenced in a study of T cells after yellow fever vaccination (dated by TCRdb to the late 2010s). In the paper's terms, the treatment or condition label means: live attenuated yellow fever vaccine strain. Libraries were made using 5' RACE. The instrument was an Illumina NovaSeq 6000. TCRdb's own reprocessing of the public reads used fastp at Q25 and MiXCR and kept productive beta chains. Every entry covers one CDR3 protein and lists the most common genes and DNA from its rows. The sample profile shows hundreds of thousands of distinct CDR3 sequences; around 20% of them were found once. The top ten clones comprise roughly a sixth of the sample. The starting material was PBMCs, obtained before the yellow fever booster vaccination. These receptor sequences come from a man younger than 35 who received the YFV17D yellow fever vaccine.

V gene TRBV7-2 combines with J gene TRBJ1-6; no clear D. Trimming took 3 bases from V and 7 from J, leaving 10 bases between them. The CDR3 spans 14 residues. Per germline, CDR1 SGHTA and CDR2 FQGNSA. The CDR3 nucleotides read TGTGCCAGCAGCTTCGAAGGCTGGAATTCACCCCTCCACTTT. Protein sequence: CASSFEGWNSPLHF. Complete variable domain (other parts from reference TRBV7-2 and TRBJ1-6): GAGVSQSPSNKVTEKGKDVELRCDPISGHTALYWYRQSLGQGLEFLIYFQGNSAPDKSGLPSDRFSAERTGGSVSTLTIQRTQQEDSAVYLCASSFEGWNSPLHFGNGTRLTVT.

In this sample, this clonotype turned up a few times. The J gene is TRBJ2-1, the V gene TRBV7-9; 10 nucleotides agree with TRBD2. This CDR3 is 16 amino acids long. Germline V gene sequence: CDR1 SEHNR, CDR2 FQNEAQ (reference sequence). V gave up 4 bases and J gave up 6 bases; unmatched junction bases: 9. CDR3 region: CASSSNPGLASNEQFF. The CDR3 DNA reads TGTGCCAGCAGCTCCAACCCGGGACTAGCGTCCAATGAGCAGTTCTTC.

The rearrangement joins TRBV20-1 to TRBJ2-1; 7 bases match TRBD1. CDR1 is DFQATT and CDR2 is SNEGSKA in the germline V gene (reference sequence). The CDR3 covers 14 residues. Trimming at V came to 7 bases and at J to 2 bases, leaving 8 bases not matched to a gene. DNA of the CDR3: TGCAGTGTCCGAAGACAGGGTGCCTACAATGAGCAGTTCTTC. It yields the protein CSVRRQGAYNEQFF.

CDR3 sequence (DNA): TGTGCCAGTAGTAAGGCTGCCGGGGGAACCACTGAAGCTTTCTTT. Translated, it gives CASSKAAGGTTEAFF. The chain is built from TRBV19 and TRBJ1-1; D might be TRBD1 (5 bases). The V end lost 4 bases, the J end lost 4 bases, and 16 bases lay between the germline ends. This CDR3 is built from 15 residues. From germline, CDR1 is LNHDA and CDR2 SQIVND (reference sequence).

This clonotype was counted only a few times. The genes are TRBV6-5 and TRBJ2-4; 7 bases align to TRBD1. This CDR3 is built from 20 residues. CDR1 is MNHEY and CDR2 is SVGAGI in the germline V gene. J gave up 1 base and V 0 bases, and 15 bases lay outside the gene matches. The CDR3 DNA reads as TGTGCCAGCAGTTACTCCGGGACAGCGGCCCGATTGGGGGCCAAAAACATTCAGTACTTC. Translating gives CASSYSGTAARLGAKNIQYF.

CDR3 nucleotides: TGTGCCAGCAGTTCCCTGACAGTAGACACCTACGAGCAGTACGTC. Its protein product is CASSSLTVDTYEQYV. The rearrangement joins TRBV28 to TRBJ2-7; weak D call: TRBD1 (5 bases). With 4 bases removed from V and 2 bases from J, the gap between germline ends came to 15 bases. Germline V gives CDR1 MDHEN, CDR2 SYDVKM. This CDR3 comprises 15 residues.

This clonotype was seen a handful of times. This sequence joins TRBV7-9 and TRBJ2-1; D gene unclear. The CDR3 consists of 17 residues. The ends were cut back, 5 bases at V and 6 bases at J, with 23 bases in the middle. In germline, CDR1 is SEHNR, CDR2 FQNEAQ (reference sequence). CDR3 loop: CASSPKYTATILNEQFF. CDR3 nucleotide sequence: TGTGCCAGCAGCCCAAAATACACGGCCACAATCCTCAATGAGCAGTTCTTC.

V and J are TRBV7-2 and TRBJ1-1; D uncertain. CDR1 is SGHTA and CDR2 is FQGNSA in the germline V gene. The CDR3 covers 11 residues. The germline V and J ends were trimmed by 6 bases and 3 bases, with 5 bases remaining between them. CDR3 amino acids: CASRFDTEAFF. The CDR3 DNA sequence: TGTGCCAGCAGATTCGACACTGAAGCTTTCTTT.

Of note for this clonotype: The junction differs from germline at one of its ends, possibly a read error. The V call is TRBV7-9, the J call TRBJ1-2; possibly TRBD1 for D (5 bases). The CDR3 extends over 13 amino acids. The germline V gene has CDR1 SEHNR and CDR2 FQNEAQ (reference sequence). CDR3 DNA: TGTGCCAGCAGCTTTGACAGTAACTTTGGCTACACCTTC. Translated: CASSFDSNFGYTF.

V and J are TRBV4-3 and TRBJ2-7; 10 nucleotides line up with TRBD1. The CDR3 runs to 19 residues. After removal of 0 bases from V and 3 bases from J, the junction contained 14 bases not matched to a gene. The germline gives CDR1 LGHNA, CDR2 YSLEER. CDR3 bases: TGCGCCAGCAGCCAAGATACGACAGGGGGCTTGGTTGTAGGCTACGAGCAGTACTTC. Protein sequence: CASSQDTTGGLVVGYEQYF.

V usage is TRBV5-1 and J usage is TRBJ1-2; D gene ambiguous. V was cut by 4 bases and J by 8 bases, with 12 bases left in between. The CDR3 spans 12 residues. Germline V CDR1 and CDR2: SGHRS, YFSETQ. As DNA, the CDR3 is TGCGCCAGCAGCCCCCAGGAGGGAGGCTACACCTTC. Amino acids: CASSPQEGGYTF.

The chain is built from TRBV6-2 or TRBV6-3 and TRBJ1-1; D unclear. CDR3 length: 14 residues. The germline V gene has CDR1 MNHEY and CDR2 SVGEGT. The germline V and J ends were trimmed by 2 bases and 1 base, with 8 bases remaining between them. The CDR3 DNA is TGTGCCAGCAGTTACGCCAATTGGAACACTGAAGCTTTCTTT. Translated, it gives CASSYANWNTEAFF.

The chain uses TRBV6-2 or TRBV6-3 and TRBJ2-5; TRBD2 agrees at 8 bases. J was trimmed by 5 bases and V by 6 bases; bases with no gene match: 11. CDR1 is MNHEY and CDR2 is SVGEGT in the germline V gene. This CDR3 is built from 15 residues. The CDR3 nucleotides read TGTGCCAGCAGCCCGGCCGGGACTAGTATTGAGACCCAGTACTTC. Residues: CASSPAGTSIETQYF.

CDR3 nucleotides: TGTGCCACCACTCCCCGGGGGGTCACCGGGGAGCTGTTTTTT. It translates to CATTPRGVTGELFF. The chain couples TRBV15 to TRBJ2-2; 7 bases agree with TRBD2. CDR1 and CDR2 from the germline V gene are LNHNV and YYDKDF (reference sequence). V lost 7 bases to trimming and J lost 4 bases; unmatched junction nucleotides: 6. This CDR3 contains 14 residues.

This clonotype has more than one count but fewer than ten. The chain is built from TRBV24-1 and TRBJ2-3; D is undetermined. Trimming pared 2 bases from V and 4 bases from J, leaving 12 bases between. CDR1 and CDR2 (germline): KGHDR, SFDVKD. CDR3 length: 15 amino acids. The CDR3: CATSDSDRIADTQYF. CDR3 sequence (DNA): TGTGCCACCAGTGATTCCGATCGGATTGCAGATACGCAGTATTTT.

The chain combines TRBV15 with TRBJ1-2, with TRBD1 matching over 8 bases. Per germline, CDR1 LNHNV and CDR2 YYDKDF (reference sequence). Trimming cost V 8 bases and J 8 bases; bases outside gene matches: 10. The CDR3 covers 13 residues. In nucleotides, the CDR3 is TGTGCCACCGGGATGGACAGGGAGGACGGCTACACCTTC. Its protein is CATGMDREDGYTF.

The V call is TRBV27, the J call TRBJ2-3; 10 bases are a match to TRBD2. This CDR3 has 15 amino acids. The germline V gene encodes CDR1 MNHEY and CDR2 SMNVEV (reference sequence). V lost 3 bases, J lost 2 bases, and 2 bases stayed unmatched. CDR3 bases: TGTGCCAGCAGTTTCCTAGCGGGGGTCACAGATACGCAGTATTTT. Translated, it gives CASSFLAGVTDTQYF.

This clonotype was detected once. The chain links TRBV6-5 to TRBJ2-3; 9 bases match TRBD2. With 6 bases clipped from V and 4 bases from J, the junction kept 8 bases outside the gene matches. The CDR3 covers 15 residues. Germline V CDR1 and CDR2: MNHEY, SVGAGI. The CDR3 loop reads CASSRAGGSPDTQYF. The CDR3 nucleotides are TGTGCCAGCAGCCGGGCGGGGGGGAGCCCAGATACGCAGTATTTT.

The table lists this clonotype with a few counts. The chain recombines TRBV10-2 with TRBJ2-1, with D perhaps matching TRBD2 (5 bases). CDR1 is WSHSY, CDR2 SAAADI, per germline. The CDR3 sequence is 11 residues long. V lost 10 bases and J lost 8, with 12 bases in between. The CDR3 sequence: CAIRRDYEQFF. In nucleotides, the CDR3 is TGCGCCATCCGACGGGATTATGAGCAGTTCTTC.

The sample holds a few counts of this clonotype. The chain couples TRBV7-9 to TRBJ2-3; D unclear. CDR3 size: 14 residues. Looked up from germline, CDR1 is SEHNR and CDR2 is FQNEAQ (reference sequence). Trimming stripped 3 bases from V and 2 bases from J, with 9 bases between. CDR3 bases: TGTGCCAGCAGCTTGAGAACTCCCACAGATACGCAGTATTTT. It codes for CASSLRTPTDTQYF. The whole variable domain, remainder taken from reference TRBV7-9 and TRBJ2-3, is DTGVSQNPRHKITKRGQNVTFRCDPISEHNRLYWYRQTLGQGPEFLTYFQNEAQLEKSRLLSDRFSAERPKGSFSTLEIQRTEQGDSAMYLCASSLRTPTDTQYFGPGTRLTVL.